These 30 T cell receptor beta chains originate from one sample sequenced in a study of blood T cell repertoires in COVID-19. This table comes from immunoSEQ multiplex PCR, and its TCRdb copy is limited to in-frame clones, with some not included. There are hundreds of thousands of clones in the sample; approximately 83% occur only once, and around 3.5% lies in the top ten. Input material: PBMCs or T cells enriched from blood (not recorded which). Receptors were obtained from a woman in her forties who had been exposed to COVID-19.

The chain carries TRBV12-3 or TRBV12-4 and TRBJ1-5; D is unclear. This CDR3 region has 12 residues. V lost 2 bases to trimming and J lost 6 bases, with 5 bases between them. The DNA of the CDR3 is TGTGCCAGCAGTTTAAACTTTCAGCCCCAGCATTTT. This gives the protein CASSLNFQPQHF.

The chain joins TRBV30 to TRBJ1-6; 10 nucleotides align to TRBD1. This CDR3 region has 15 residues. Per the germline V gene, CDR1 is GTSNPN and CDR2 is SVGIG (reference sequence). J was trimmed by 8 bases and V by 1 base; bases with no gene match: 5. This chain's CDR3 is CAWSGQGAGYSPLHF. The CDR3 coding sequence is TGTGCCTGGAGTGGACAGGGGGCGGGTTATTCACCCCTCCACTTT.

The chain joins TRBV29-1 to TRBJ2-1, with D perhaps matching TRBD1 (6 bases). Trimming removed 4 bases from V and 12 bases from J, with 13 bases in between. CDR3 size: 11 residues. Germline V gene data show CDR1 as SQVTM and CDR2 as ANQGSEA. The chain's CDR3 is CSVAIQQGQFF. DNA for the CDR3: TGCAGCGTTGCAATCCAACAGGGGCAGTTCTTC.

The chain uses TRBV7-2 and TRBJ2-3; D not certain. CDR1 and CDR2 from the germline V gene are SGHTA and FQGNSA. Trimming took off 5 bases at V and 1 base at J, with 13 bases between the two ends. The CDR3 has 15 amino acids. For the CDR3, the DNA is TGTGCCAGCAGCCCAGACTCTTTGGGCACAGATACGCAGTATTTT. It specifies CASSPDSLGTDTQYF.

The CDR3 bases are TGTGCCAGCAGCCTCGGGAATGTTAGGGGAGGTAATTCACCCCTCCACTTT. This gives the protein CASSLGNVRGGNSPLHF. This sequence joins TRBV7-3 and TRBJ1-6, with D tentatively TRBD1 (5 bases). Trimming pared 5 bases from V and 6 bases from J, leaving 20 bases between. The CDR3 length is 17 residues. The germline V gene encodes CDR1 SGHTA and CDR2 FQGTGA. The full variable domain, with the rest looked up from reference TRBV7-3 and TRBJ1-6, is GAGVSQTPSNKVTEKGKYVELRCDPISGHTALYWYRQSLGQGPEFLIYFQGTGAADDSGLPNDRFFAVRPEGSVSTLKIQRTERGDSAVYLCASSLGNVRGGNSPLHFGNGTRLTVT.

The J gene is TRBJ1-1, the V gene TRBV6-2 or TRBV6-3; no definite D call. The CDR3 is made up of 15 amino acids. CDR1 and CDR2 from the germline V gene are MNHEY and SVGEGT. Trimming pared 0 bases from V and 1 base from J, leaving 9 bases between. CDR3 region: CASSYSGQANTEAFF. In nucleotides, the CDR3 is TGTGCCAGCAGTTACTCTGGGCAGGCGAACACTGAAGCTTTCTTT.

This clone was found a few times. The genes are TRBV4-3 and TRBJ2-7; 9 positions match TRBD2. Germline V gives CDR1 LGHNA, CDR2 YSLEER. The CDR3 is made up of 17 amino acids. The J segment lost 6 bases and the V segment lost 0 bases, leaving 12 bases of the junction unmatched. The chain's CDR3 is CASSQEAVRGGPGEQYF. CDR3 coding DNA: TGCGCCAGCAGCCAAGAAGCGGTGCGGGGGGGCCCTGGCGAGCAGTACTTC.

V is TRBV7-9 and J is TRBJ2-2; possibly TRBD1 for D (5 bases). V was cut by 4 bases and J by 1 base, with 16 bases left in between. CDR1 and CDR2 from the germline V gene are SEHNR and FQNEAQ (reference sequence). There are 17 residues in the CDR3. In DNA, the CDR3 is TGTGCCAGCAGCTCCCTGGCCCAGGGCCTGAACACCGGGGAGCTGTTTTTT. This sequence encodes CASSSLAQGLNTGELFF. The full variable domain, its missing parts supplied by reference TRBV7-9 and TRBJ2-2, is DTGVSQNPRHKITKRGQNVTFRCDPISEHNRLYWYRQTLGQGPEFLTYFQNEAQLEKSRLLSDRFSAERPKGSFSTLEIQRTEQGDSAMYLCASSSLAQGLNTGELFFGEGSRLTVL.

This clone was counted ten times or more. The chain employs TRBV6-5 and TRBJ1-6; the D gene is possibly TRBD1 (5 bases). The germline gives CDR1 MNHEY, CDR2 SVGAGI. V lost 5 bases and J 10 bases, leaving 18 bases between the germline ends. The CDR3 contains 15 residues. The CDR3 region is CASSMGGRAGSPLHF. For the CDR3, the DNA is TGTGCCAGCAGTATGGGAGGCAGGGCTGGCTCACCCCTCCACTTT.

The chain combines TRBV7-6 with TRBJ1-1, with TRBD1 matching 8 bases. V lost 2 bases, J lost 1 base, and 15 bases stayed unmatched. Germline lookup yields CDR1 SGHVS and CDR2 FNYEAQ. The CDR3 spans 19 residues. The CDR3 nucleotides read TGTGCCAGCAGCTTAACTGAGAGGCCCAGGGGGCGGGGGAACACTGAAGCTTTCTTT. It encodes CASSLTERPRGRGNTEAFF. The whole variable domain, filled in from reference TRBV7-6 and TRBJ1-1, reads GAGVSQSPRYKVTKRGQDVALRCDPISGHVSLYWYRQALGQGPEFLTYFNYEAQQDKSGLPNDRFSAERPEGSISTLTIQRTEQRDSAMYRCASSLTERPRGRGNTEAFFGQGTRLTVV.

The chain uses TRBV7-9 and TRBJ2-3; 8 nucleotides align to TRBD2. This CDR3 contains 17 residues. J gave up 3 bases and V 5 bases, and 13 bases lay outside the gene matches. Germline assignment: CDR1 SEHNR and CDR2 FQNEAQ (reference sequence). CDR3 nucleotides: TGTGCCAGCAGCGTGCTTAGGAGCGGGGGTGATACAGATACGCAGTATTTT. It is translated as CASSVLRSGGDTDTQYF.

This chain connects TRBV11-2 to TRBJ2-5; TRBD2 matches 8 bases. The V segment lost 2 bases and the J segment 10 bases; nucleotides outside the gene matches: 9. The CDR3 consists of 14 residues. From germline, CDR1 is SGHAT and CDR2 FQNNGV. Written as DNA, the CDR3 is TGTGCCAGCAGCTTAATCCGGGGGGGCCCGCTCCAGTACTTC. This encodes CASSLIRGGPLQYF.

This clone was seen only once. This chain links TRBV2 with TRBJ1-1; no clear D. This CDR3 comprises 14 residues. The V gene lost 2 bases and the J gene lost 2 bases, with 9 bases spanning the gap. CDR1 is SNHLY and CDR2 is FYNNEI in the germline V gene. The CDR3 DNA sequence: TGTGCCAGCAGTGAACAGAGGGCCAACACTGAAGCTTTCTTT. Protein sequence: CASSEQRANTEAFF.

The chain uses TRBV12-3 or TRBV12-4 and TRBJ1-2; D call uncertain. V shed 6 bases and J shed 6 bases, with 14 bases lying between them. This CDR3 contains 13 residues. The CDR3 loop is CASSPGNRDGYTF. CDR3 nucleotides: TGTGCCAGCAGCCCCGGGAACCGCGATGGCTACACCTTC.

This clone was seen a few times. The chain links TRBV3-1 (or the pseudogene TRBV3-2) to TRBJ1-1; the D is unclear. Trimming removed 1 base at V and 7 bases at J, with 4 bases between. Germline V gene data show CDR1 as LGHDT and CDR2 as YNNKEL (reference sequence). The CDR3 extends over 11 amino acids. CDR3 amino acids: CASSQANEAFF. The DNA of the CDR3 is TGTGCCAGCAGCCAAGCTAATGAAGCTTTCTTT.

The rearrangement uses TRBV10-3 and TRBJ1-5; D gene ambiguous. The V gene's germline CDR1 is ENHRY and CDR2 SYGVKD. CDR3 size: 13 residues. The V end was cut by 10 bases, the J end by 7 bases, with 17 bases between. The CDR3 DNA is TGTGCCAGTACGGGTGGCCCCCAACAGCCCCAGCATTTT. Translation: CASTGGPQQPQHF.

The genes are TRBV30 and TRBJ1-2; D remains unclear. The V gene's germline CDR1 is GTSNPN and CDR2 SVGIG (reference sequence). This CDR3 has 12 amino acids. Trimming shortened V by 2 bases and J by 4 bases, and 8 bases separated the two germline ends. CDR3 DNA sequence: TGTGCCTGGAGTCGGGTGGGCTATGGCTACACCTTC. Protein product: CAWSRVGYGYTF.

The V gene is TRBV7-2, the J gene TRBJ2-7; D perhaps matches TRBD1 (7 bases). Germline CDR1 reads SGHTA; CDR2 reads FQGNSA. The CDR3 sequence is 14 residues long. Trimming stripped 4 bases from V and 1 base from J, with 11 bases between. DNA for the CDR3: TGTGCCAGCAGCTACCAGGGGGGATCCTACGAGCAGTACTTC. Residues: CASSYQGGSYEQYF. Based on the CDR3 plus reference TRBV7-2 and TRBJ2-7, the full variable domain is GAGVSQSPSNKVTEKGKDVELRCDPISGHTALYWYRQSLGQGLEFLIYFQGNSAPDKSGLPSDRFSAERTGGSVSTLTIQRTQQEDSAVYLCASSYQGGSYEQYFGPGTRLTVT.

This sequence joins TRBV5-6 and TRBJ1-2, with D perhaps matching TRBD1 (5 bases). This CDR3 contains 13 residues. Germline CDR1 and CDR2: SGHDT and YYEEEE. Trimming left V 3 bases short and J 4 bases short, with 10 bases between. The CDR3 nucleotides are TGTGCCAGCAGCTCGACAGTGACCTATGGCTACACCTTC. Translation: CASSSTVTYGYTF. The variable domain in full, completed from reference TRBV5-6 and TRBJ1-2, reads DAGVTQSPTHLIKTRGQQVTLRCSPKSGHDTVSWYQQALGQGPQFIFQYYEEEERQRGNFPDRFSGHQFPNYSSELNVNALLLGDSALYLCASSSTVTYGYTFGSGTRLTVV.

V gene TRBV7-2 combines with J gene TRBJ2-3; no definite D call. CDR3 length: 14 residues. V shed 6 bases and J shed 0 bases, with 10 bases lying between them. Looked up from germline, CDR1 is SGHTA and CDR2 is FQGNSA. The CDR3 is CASRLTSSTDTQYF. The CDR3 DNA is TGTGCCAGCAGACTGACATCTAGCACAGATACGCAGTATTTT.

The CDR3: CASSSTEENTEAFF. The CDR3 nucleotides are TGTGCCAGTAGTTCCACGGAGGAGAACACTGAAGCTTTCTTT. This sequence joins TRBV19 and TRBJ1-1; D is unclear. Germline CDR1 and CDR2: LNHDA and SQIVND (reference sequence). This CDR3 spans 14 amino acids. V shed 5 bases and J shed 1 base, with 11 bases lying between them.

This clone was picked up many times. In nucleotides, the CDR3 is TGCGCCAGCAGCACCGTTTCAGGGGCCCAAGAGACCCAGTACTTC. Translated, it gives CASSTVSGAQETQYF. The chain joins TRBV5-1 to TRBJ2-5; TRBD1 is a possible D gene (6 bases). Trimming pared 4 bases from V and 1 base from J, leaving 14 bases between. This CDR3 is built from 15 residues. CDR1 is SGHRS and CDR2 is YFSETQ in the germline V gene.

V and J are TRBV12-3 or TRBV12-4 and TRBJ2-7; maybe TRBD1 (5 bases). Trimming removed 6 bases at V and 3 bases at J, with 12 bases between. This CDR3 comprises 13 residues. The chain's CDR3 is CASSRVDSYEQYF. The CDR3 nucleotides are TGTGCCAGCAGCCGAGTAGACAGCTACGAGCAGTACTTC.

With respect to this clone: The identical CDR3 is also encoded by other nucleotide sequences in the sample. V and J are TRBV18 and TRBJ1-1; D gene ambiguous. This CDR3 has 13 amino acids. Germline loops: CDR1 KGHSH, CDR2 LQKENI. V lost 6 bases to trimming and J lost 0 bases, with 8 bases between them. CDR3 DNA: TGTGCCAGCTCGCTAAGTATGAACACTGAAGCTTTCTTT. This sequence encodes CASSLSMNTEAFF.

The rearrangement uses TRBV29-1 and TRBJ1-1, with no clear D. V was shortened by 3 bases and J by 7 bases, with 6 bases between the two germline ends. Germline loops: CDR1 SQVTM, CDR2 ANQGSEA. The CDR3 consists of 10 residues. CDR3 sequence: CSVDGREAFF. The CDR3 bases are TGCAGCGTTGATGGGCGTGAAGCTTTCTTT.

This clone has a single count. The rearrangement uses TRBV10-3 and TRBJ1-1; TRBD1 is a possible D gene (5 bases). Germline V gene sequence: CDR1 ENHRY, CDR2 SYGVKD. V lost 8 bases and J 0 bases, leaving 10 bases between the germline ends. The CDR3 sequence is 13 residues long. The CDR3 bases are TGTGCCATCGTTGACAGCCTGAACACTGAAGCTTTCTTT. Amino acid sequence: CAIVDSLNTEAFF.

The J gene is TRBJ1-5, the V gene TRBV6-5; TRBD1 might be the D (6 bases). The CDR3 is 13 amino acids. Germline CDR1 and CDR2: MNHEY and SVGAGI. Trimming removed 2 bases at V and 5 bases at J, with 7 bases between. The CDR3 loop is CASSYDRYQPQHF. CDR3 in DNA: TGTGCCAGCAGTTACGACAGGTATCAGCCCCAGCATTTT.

The CDR3 here is CASSYRRTGTYEQYF. CDR3 coding DNA: TGTGCCAGCAGTTACAGAAGGACAGGGACCTACGAGCAGTACTTC. The gene calls are TRBV6-5 and TRBJ2-7; the match to TRBD1 covers 8 bases. The CDR3 length is 15 residues. The germline gives CDR1 MNHEY, CDR2 SVGAGI. With 2 bases clipped from V and 2 bases from J, the junction kept 5 bases outside the gene matches.

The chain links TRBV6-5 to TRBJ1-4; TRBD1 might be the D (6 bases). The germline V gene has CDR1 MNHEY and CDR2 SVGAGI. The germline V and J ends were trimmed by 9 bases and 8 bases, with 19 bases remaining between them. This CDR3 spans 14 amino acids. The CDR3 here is CASHDPQGKEKLFF. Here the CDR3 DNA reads TGTGCCAGTCATGATCCGCAGGGGAAGGAAAAACTGTTTTTT.

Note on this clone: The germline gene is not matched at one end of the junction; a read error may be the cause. The CDR3 protein is CASSQAPPSPRTQYF. The DNA of the CDR3 is TGTGCCAGCAGTCAAGCCCCCCCTTCGCCCAGGACCCAGTACTTC. The J gene is TRBJ2-5, the V gene TRBV6-1; D unresolved. CDR1 is MNHNS and CDR2 is SASEGT in the germline V gene. The CDR3 extends over 15 amino acids.